The 21 T cell receptor beta chains in this list originate from one sample, sequenced in a study of tumor-infiltrating lymphocytes in primary liver carcinoma. The template, about 500 ng total RNA, yielded TCR beta cDNA made with a constant-region primer. Slightly modified ARM-PCR with three nested multiplex PCR rounds yielded TCR beta libraries. PCR rounds one and two used TRBV1-TRBV30 forward primers with a C-beta reverse primer for 10 cycles each. TCRdb re-called the multiplex PCR reads with MiXCR, one entry per CDR3 protein. Here the sample spans roughly 100,000 distinct CDR3 sequences, roughly 80% being singletons. Starting material for RNA and DNA co-extraction consisted of 20-30 mg of unsorted bulk tissue. The material sequenced was liver tumor tissue from sampling region 3. Subset in this sample: tumor region T3, left-lateral pole. These receptors all stem from a middle-aged man with primary liver carcinoma and hepatitis B virus infection.

The count of this clonotype is one. This chain joins TRBV5-4 and TRBJ2-2; perhaps TRBD1 as D (5 bases). The CDR3 consists of 15 residues. Trimming cost V 5 bases and J 2 bases, with 13 bases left between them. The germline gives CDR1 SGHNT, CDR2 YYREEE (reference sequence). CDR3 residues: CASSSLQGNTGELFF. The CDR3 DNA follows: TGTGCCAGCAGTTCCCTGCAGGGAAACACCGGGGAGCTGTTTTTT.

Points on this clonotype: One end of the junction does not line up with germline, which may come from a read error. V usage is TRBV12-3 or TRBV12-4 and J usage is TRBJ2-2, with a tentative D call TRBD1 (6 bases). The CDR3 contains 16 residues. The CDR3 loop is CVSSSGQGRAVGEQFF. DNA of the CDR3: TGTGTCAGCAGTTCAGGGCAGGGGAGAGCGGTCGGGGAACAGTTTTTT.

Notes on this clonotype: Its ends do not fully match the called genes, so a read error is possible. The chain uses TRBV29-1 and TRBJ1-2, with D maybe TRBD1 (5 bases). In germline, CDR1 is SQVTM, CDR2 ANQGSEA. CDR3 length: 18 amino acids. As DNA, the CDR3 is TGCAGCGTTGGGGCACCAACAGGAACTCAAGAGGTTAACTATGGCTACGCCTTC. The encoded protein is CSVGAPTGTQEVNYGYAF.

This clonotype occurred once. Relative to the germline gene, one junction end is altered; a read error may explain this. The rearrangement uses TRBV5-5 and TRBJ1-2, with a possible D match to TRBD1 (6 bases). There are 15 residues in the CDR3. Germline assignment: CDR1 SGHKS and CDR2 YYEKEE (reference sequence). In nucleotides, the CDR3 is TGTACCAGCAGGATTGATGGCGGACAGTATGGTGGCTACACCTTC. Translated, it gives CTSRIDGGQYGGYTF.

This clonotype was seen a few times. This sequence joins TRBV11-1 and TRBJ1-1; D might be TRBD1 (5 bases). The CDR3 is 14 residues long. Deletions cut 3 bases from V and 8 bases from J, with 16 bases between. CDR1 SGHAT and CDR2 FQDESV come from the germline V gene (reference sequence). In DNA, the CDR3 is TGTGCCAGCAGCTTGGACAACTATAAGCCCGAAGCTTTCTTT. Protein: CASSLDNYKPEAFF.

This clonotype appeared once. A read error may produce the germline difference seen at one junction end. J is TRBJ2-1 and V is TRBV4-3, with 9 bases fitting TRBD2. From germline, CDR1 is LGHNA and CDR2 YSLEER. This CDR3 has 17 residues. CDR3 DNA sequence: TGCGCCAACAGCCAAGAGCCCCAAGCGGGAGGTTTGGATGAGTATTTCTTC. Protein sequence: CANSQEPQAGGLDEYFF.

A few counts support this clonotype. Here the CDR3 omits its conserved ending phenylalanine or tryptophan, so a read error is the likely source. V and J are TRBV10-2 and TRBJ2-7, with 9 nucleotides matching TRBD1. Germline trimming cut 5 bases from V and 7 bases from J; bases unmatched to any gene: 9. The CDR3 sequence is 14 residues long. Per the germline V gene, CDR1 is WSHSY and CDR2 is SAAADI. This CDR3 is CASSHTGGREEQYL. The CDR3 nucleotides are TGCGCCAGCAGTCACACAGGGGGCCGGGAAGAGCAGTACTTA.

This clonotype was counted once. The germline gene is not matched at one end of the junction; a read error may be the cause. The chain has TRBV12-3 or TRBV12-4 and TRBJ1-2; D call uncertain. CDR3 length: 12 residues. The CDR3 sequence: CASTLEGRGYTF. For the CDR3, the DNA is TGTGCCAGCACTTTAGAGGGTCGCGGCTACACTTTC.

A note on this clonotype: Given the absence of the conserved phenylalanine or tryptophan at the CDR3 end, a read error is likely. V and J are TRBV7-8 and TRBJ2-5; D unresolved. CDR3 length: 11 amino acids. Germline V gene sequence: CDR1 SGHVS, CDR2 FQNEAQ. The CDR3 sequence: CACSLSYEQYL. The CDR3 DNA reads as TGTGCCTGCAGCTTATCATATGAGCAGTACCTC.

For this clonotype: The junction does not match germline at one end; this may be a read error. This chain connects TRBV6-5 to TRBJ2-1; D may be TRBD2 (6 bases). The CDR3 is made up of 20 amino acids. Looked up from germline, CDR1 is MNHEY and CDR2 is SVGAGI. CDR3 DNA sequence: TGTGCTAGCAGTTCCACGGGGCTAGCAGGAGGAGGGGCCTTGGGCAATGAGCAGTTCTTC. It is translated as CASSSTGLAGGGALGNEQFF.

A single count supports this clonotype. One end of the junction is discordant with germline, which a read error may explain. The V gene is TRBV6-5, the J gene TRBJ1-1; the match to TRBD1 covers 7 bases. The CDR3 has 14 residues. Looked up from germline, CDR1 is MNHEY and CDR2 is SVGAGI. CDR3: CASCVTGKDTVAFF. CDR3 nucleotide sequence: TGTGCCAGCTGTGTGACAGGGAAGGACACTGTAGCTTTCTTT.

A note on this clonotype: One junction end does not reproduce the germline sequence, and a read error may be involved. This chain connects TRBV29-1 to TRBJ2-6; weak D call: TRBD1 (6 bases). This CDR3 has 16 amino acids. The germline CDR1 and CDR2 sequences are SQVTM and ANQGSEA. DNA of the CDR3: TGCAGCGTTTCCCGGGACACAGACTCTGGTGCCAACGTCCTGATTTTC. Protein product: CSVSRDTDSGANVLIF. The full variable domain, with the rest looked up from reference TRBV29-1 and TRBJ2-6, is SAVISQKPSRDICQRGTSLTIQCQVDSQVTMMFWYRQQPGQSLTLIATANQGSEATYESGFVIDKFPISRPNLTFSTLTVSNMSPEDSSIYLCSVSRDTDSGANVLIFGAGSRLTVL.

On this clonotype: A read error may produce the germline difference seen at one junction end. J is TRBJ2-1 and V is TRBV4-3; TRBD2 is a possible D gene (6 bases). CDR1 is LGHNA and CDR2 is YSLEER in the germline V gene. This CDR3 has 16 residues. The CDR3 protein is CASNQEWLARYNEQFF. CDR3 DNA sequence: TGCGCCAGCAACCAAGAGTGGCTAGCGCGATACAATGAGCAATTCTTC.

The chain has TRBV30 and TRBJ2-1, with a possible D match to TRBD2 (5 bases). Germline loops: CDR1 GTSNPN, CDR2 SVGIG (reference sequence). Deletions cut 2 bases from V and 2 bases from J, with 16 bases between. The CDR3 extends over 16 amino acids. CDR3: CAWSRPGSEPYNEQFF. CDR3 sequence (DNA): TGTGCCTGGAGTCGGCCGGGGTCTGAGCCCTACAATGAGCAGTTCTTC.

Of note for this clonotype: Since no conserved phenylalanine or tryptophan closes the CDR3, a read error is the likely cause. The DNA is omitted, as the CDR3 cannot be located on it reliably, and the CDR3 follows TCRdb's listing. The chain recombines TRBV6-2 or TRBV6-3 with TRBJ2-1; the table assigns TRBD1, which was not confirmed against the DNA. The CDR3 is 14 amino acids in total, end residues counted. From germline, CDR1 is MNHEY and CDR2 SVGEGT. CDR3 residues: CASSYRDSYNAHFI.

Turning to this clonotype: A junction end diverges from the germline sequence, so it may reflect a read error. V usage is TRBV11-3 and J usage is TRBJ2-1, with TRBD1 identical over 11 bases. Per the germline V gene, CDR1 is SGHNT and CDR2 is YENEEA. CDR3 length equals 16 residues. The CDR3 protein is CASSLDGQGAVNDQFF. Written as DNA, the CDR3 is TGTGCCAGCAGCTTAGACGGACAGGGGGCGGTTAATGATCAGTTCTTC.

The rearrangement uses TRBV4-3 and TRBJ2-2; TRBD1 matches at 8 bases. Germline CDR1 is LGHNA and CDR2 is YSLEER. The length of the CDR3 is 18 residues. V lost 2 bases, J lost 1 base, and 9 bases stayed unmatched. In DNA, the CDR3 is TGCGCCAGCAGCCAAACTGGGGACAGGACTCTGAACACCGGGGAGCTGTTTTTT. Translation: CASSQTGDRTLNTGELFF.

The chain carries TRBV11-1 and TRBJ2-3; TRBD1 or TRBD2 may be the D gene (5 bases each). V lost 6 bases and J lost 1, with 26 bases in between. Germline V gives CDR1 SGHAT, CDR2 FQDESV (reference sequence). This CDR3 has 19 amino acids. CDR3: CASRSGGSSDGARTDTQYF. In DNA, the CDR3 is TGTGCCAGCAGGTCTGGGGGAAGCTCTGACGGAGCCCGCACAGATACGCAGTATTTT.

The chain recombines TRBV6-5 with TRBJ1-2, with no clear D. This CDR3 has 11 residues. Trimming shortened V by 9 bases and J by 8 bases, and 13 bases separated the two germline ends. The V gene's germline CDR1 is MNHEY and CDR2 SVGAGI. The CDR3 region is CARSDGRGYTF. The CDR3 DNA reads TGTGCCAGAAGCGATGGGAGAGGCTACACCTTC.

A word on this clonotype: At one end the junction does not follow the germline gene, possibly because of a read error. The chain links TRBV28 to TRBJ1-5; 8 bases match TRBD1. This CDR3 region has 16 residues. CDR1 MDHEN and CDR2 SYDVKM come from the germline V gene. CDR3 amino acids: CPSSTGRQGSNQPQHF. CDR3 in DNA: TGTCCCAGCAGTACCGGTAGACAGGGGAGCAATCAGCCCCAGCACTTT.

Only one count was recorded for this clonotype. At one end the junction does not follow the germline gene, possibly because of a read error. The chain uses TRBV29-1 and TRBJ2-1; 10 bases fit TRBD1. Germline lookup yields CDR1 SQVTM and CDR2 ANQGSEA. The CDR3 extends over 18 amino acids. CDR3 sequence (DNA): TGCAGCGTTGAGGGTCGACAGGGGGCCCACCCCTTCTACAATGAACAGTTCTTC. It codes for CSVEGRQGAHPFYNEQFF.